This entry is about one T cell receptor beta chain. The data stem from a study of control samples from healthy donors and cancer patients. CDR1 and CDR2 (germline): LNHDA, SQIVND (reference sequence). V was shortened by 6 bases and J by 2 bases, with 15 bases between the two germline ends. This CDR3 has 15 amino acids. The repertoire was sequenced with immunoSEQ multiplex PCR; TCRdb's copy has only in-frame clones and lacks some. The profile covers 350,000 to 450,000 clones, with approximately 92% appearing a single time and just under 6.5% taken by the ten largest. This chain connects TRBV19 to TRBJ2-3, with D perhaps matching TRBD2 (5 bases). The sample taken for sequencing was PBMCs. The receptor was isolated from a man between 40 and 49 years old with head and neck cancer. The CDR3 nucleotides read TGTGCCAGTAGCCTAACGGGGAGTTTCACAGATACGCAGTATTTT. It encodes CASSLTGSFTDTQYF.